These T cell receptor beta chains were read from a single sample in a study of regulatory T cells in long-lasting Graves disease. Via MiXCR, TCRdb re-called the multiplex PCR reads, giving one row per CDR3 protein. The repertoire holds around 400,000 distinct CDR3 sequences, roughly 16% seen once, with roughly 20% in the top ten. This specimen consisted of peripheral blood mononuclear cells (PBMCs), obtained at new diagnosis, from a patient treated with antithyroid drugs. The source is a female donor with Graves disease. Each CDR3 is given without its conserved first and last residue.

V	J	CDR3
TRBV5-1	TRBJ2-3	ASSLAWTSGTKGDTQY
TRBV28	TRBJ2-7	ASSPGLNAPYEQY
TRBV7-2	TRBJ2-7	ASSPSTGSYEQY
TRBV19	TRBJ2-3	ASSRMASGRTADTQY
TRBV3-1	TRBJ1-6	ASSQDPSPLH
TRBV5-1	TRBJ2-3	ASSNRDRVGGLRDTQY
TRBV2	TRBJ1-2	ASTDRNYGYT
TRBV24-1	TRBJ2-3	ATSDFGSGGPPDTQY
TRBV27	TRBJ1-1	ASSYSVMFTEAF
TRBV7-9	TRBJ2-5	ASSQSGQETQY
TRBV5-4	TRBJ1-1	ASSLWTGTEAF
TRBV4-1	TRBJ2-3	ASSQPGGTTDTQY
TRBV5-1	TRBJ1-1	ASSDRTGAPGAF
TRBV5-1	TRBJ2-3	ASSLFASENTDTQY